The present TCR beta chain was sequenced within a study of long-term antiretroviral therapy in people with HIV. The CDR3 consists of 17 residues. CDR1 SGHKS and CDR2 YYEKEE come from the germline V gene (reference sequence). V shed 0 bases and J shed 3 bases, with 17 bases lying between them. Run at survey level, the immunoSEQ assay was version v3.0. Sequenced by immunoSEQ multiplex PCR; TCRdb stores in-frame clones only, minus some. The sample comprises 20,000 to 25,000 clones, 80% to 95% of which are singletons, and around 7% rests with the top ten. This chain links TRBV5-5 with TRBJ2-3; weak D call: TRBD2 (6 bases). The sample in question was unsorted PBMCs, obtained 4.4 years after starting antiretroviral therapy. The receptor comes from a woman aged 45 to 65 with HIV. CDR3 in DNA: TGTGCCAGCAGCTTGGCATATGGGTTAGCGGTAACAGATACGCAGTATTTT. Protein sequence: CASSLAYGLAVTDTQYF.